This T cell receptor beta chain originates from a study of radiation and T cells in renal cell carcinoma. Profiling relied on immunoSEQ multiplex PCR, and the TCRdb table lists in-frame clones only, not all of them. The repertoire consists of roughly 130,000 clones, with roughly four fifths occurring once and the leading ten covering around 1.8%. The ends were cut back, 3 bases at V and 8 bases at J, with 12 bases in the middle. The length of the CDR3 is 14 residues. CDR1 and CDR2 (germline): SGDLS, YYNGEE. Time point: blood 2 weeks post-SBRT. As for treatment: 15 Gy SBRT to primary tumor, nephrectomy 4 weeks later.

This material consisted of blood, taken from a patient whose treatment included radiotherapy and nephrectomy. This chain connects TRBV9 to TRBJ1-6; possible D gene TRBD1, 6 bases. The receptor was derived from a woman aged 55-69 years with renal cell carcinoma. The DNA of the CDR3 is TGTGCCAGCAGCGAACGGGACACCTATTCACCCCTCCACTTT. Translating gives CASSERDTYSPLHF.